The rows below give T cell receptor beta chains drawn from one sample of a study of T cell responses to AZD1222 COVID-19 vaccine. Method: immunoSEQ multiplex PCR; TCRdb's copy keeps in-frame clones and lacks some. The top ten clones hold around 1.3% of a sample with 150,000 or so clones, about nine tenths of them seen once. This specimen was peripheral blood, taken 28 days after the second AZD1222 dose. The receptors here all came from an adult who received the AZD1222 COVID-19 vaccine. Each CDR3 is given with its conserved first and last residue. The order of the fields is J gene, V gene, CDR3 protein.

j_call: TRBJ2-7
v_call: TRBV2
cdr3_aa: CASASGSSYEQYF

j_call: TRBJ1-2
v_call: TRBV6-1
cdr3_aa: CASSEGGVSDYGYTF

j_call: TRBJ1-4
v_call: TRBV6-6
cdr3_aa: CASSGTDLFNEKLFF

j_call: TRBJ2-1
v_call: TRBV6-5
cdr3_aa: CASSRTSPINEQFF

j_call: TRBJ1-3
v_call: TRBV4-1
cdr3_aa: CASSQVLGWWSRGNTIYF

j_call: TRBJ1-4
v_call: TRBV7-9
cdr3_aa: CASSLGGTNEKLFF

j_call: TRBJ1-2
v_call: TRBV3-1/TRBV3-2
cdr3_aa: CASSPQGVGYGYTF

j_call: TRBJ2-2
v_call: TRBV15
cdr3_aa: CATSRGTGSNTGELFF

j_call: TRBJ1-1
v_call: TRBV19
cdr3_aa: CASSIGATGNTEAFF

j_call: TRBJ2-7
v_call: TRBV7-2
cdr3_aa: CASSRPSLEQYF

j_call: TRBJ2-1
v_call: TRBV9
cdr3_aa: CASSPTSFPGTGLVPSSYNEQFF

j_call: TRBJ1-2
v_call: TRBV15
cdr3_aa: CATSRGTGRGQDGYTF

j_call: TRBJ1-4
v_call: TRBV11-2
cdr3_aa: CASSLSGVADATNEKLFF

j_call: TRBJ1-3
v_call: TRBV7-8
cdr3_aa: CASSTGTGVGNTIYF

j_call: TRBJ2-2
v_call: TRBV19
cdr3_aa: CASSAGVTNTGELFF

j_call: TRBJ2-5
v_call: TRBV13
cdr3_aa: CASSEVGLAGNQETQYF

j_call: TRBJ1-5
v_call: TRBV5-5
cdr3_aa: CASSPQARDTRSQHF

j_call: TRBJ1-2
v_call: TRBV5-6
cdr3_aa: CASSLIGDRGNYGYTF

j_call: TRBJ1-2
v_call: TRBV5-1
cdr3_aa: CASSAGTLDRERYGYTF

j_call: TRBJ2-2
v_call: TRBV5-6
cdr3_aa: CASTLFNTGELFF

j_call: TRBJ1-6
v_call: TRBV6-2/TRBV6-3
cdr3_aa: CASSLQGVHSPLHF

j_call: TRBJ1-5
v_call: TRBV12-3/TRBV12-4
cdr3_aa: CASRPGVQGAQHF

j_call: TRBJ2-7
v_call: TRBV20-1
cdr3_aa: CSTGSPYEQYF

j_call: TRBJ2-1
v_call: TRBV2
cdr3_aa: CASSEALVYEQFF

j_call: TRBJ2-1
v_call: TRBV15
cdr3_aa: CATSRDITSKYNEQFF